What follows are 15 T cell receptor beta chains derived from one specimen sequenced in a study of CD4 T cells in relation to SARS-CoV-2 and coronaviruses (TCRdb year 2021). Library construction relied on the immunoSEQ multiplex PCR assay. TCRdb limited this immuneACCESS table to in-frame rearrangements with V and J called. A share of clones is missing; checked studies link under half to unresolved V genes, and the rest is unexplained. In this sample the table shows tens of thousands of clones, almost 85% of which occur a single time. Over 1.1% of the sample lies in the top ten. The antigens of these receptors remain unknown. Sequenced material: naive CD4+ T cells from PBMCs, cultured in vitro. The sample's cell subset or site label, decoded: naive CD4+ T cells isolated by negative enrichment. These receptors came from an adult with COVID-19.

This clone was observed once. V usage is TRBV18 and J usage is TRBJ2-7; 7 bases agree with TRBD2. The CDR3 length is 13 residues. Germline trimming cut 6 bases from V and 5 bases from J; bases unmatched to any gene: 7. Germline loops: CDR1 KGHSH, CDR2 LQKENI. The CDR3 DNA is TGTGCCAGCTCGCCGATCGCGGGGGACGAGCAGTACTTC. Protein: CASSPIAGDEQYF. The complete variable domain, with remaining parts taken from reference TRBV18 and TRBJ2-7, reads NAGVMQNPRHLVRRRGQEARLRCSPMKGHSHVYWYRQLPEEGLKFMVYLQKENIIDESGMPKERFSAEFPKEGPSILRIQQVVRGDSAAYFCASSPIAGDEQYFGPGTRLTVT.

The chain combines TRBV2 with TRBJ1-1; TRBD1 aligns across 9 bases. The germline gives CDR1 SNHLY, CDR2 FYNNEI. The junction had 6 bases not matched to a gene; V was cut back by 6 bases and J by 4 bases. The length of the CDR3 is 14 residues. CDR3 region: CASSRQGEVTEAFF. DNA for the CDR3: TGTGCCAGCAGCAGACAGGGGGAGGTCACTGAAGCTTTCTTT.

CDR3 residues: CASSRQAGGYTF. The DNA of the CDR3 is TGTGCCAGCAGCCGGCAGGCGGGTGGCTACACCTTC. The chain employs TRBV12-3 or TRBV12-4 and TRBJ1-2; D remains unclear. Trimming shortened V by 6 bases and J by 7 bases, and 12 bases separated the two germline ends. This CDR3 comprises 12 residues.

This chain links TRBV20-1 with TRBJ1-1, with D perhaps TRBD1 (6 bases). From germline, CDR1 is DFQATT and CDR2 SNEGSKA (reference sequence). This CDR3 contains 11 residues. Trimming shortened V by 1 base and J by 10 bases, and 10 bases separated the two germline ends. The CDR3 DNA follows: TGCAGTGCTAGAGCCGCGACAGGAGCTTTCTTT. Translation: CSARAATGAFF.

This chain connects TRBV9 to TRBJ2-2, with TRBD2 matching 7 bases. Germline V gene lookup returns CDR1 SGDLS and CDR2 YYNGEE. Trimming took 3 bases from V and 5 from J; bases not matched to a gene: 16. This CDR3 is 18 amino acids long. CDR3 residues: CASSGGLSGYRATGELFF. CDR3 in DNA: TGTGCCAGCAGCGGGGGACTTAGCGGGTACCGTGCTACCGGGGAGCTGTTTTTT.

DNA of the CDR3: TGTGCCAGCAGCTCACGACAGGGGGGGACCTACGAGCAGTACTTC. Its translation is CASSSRQGGTYEQYF. The chain combines TRBV13 with TRBJ2-7; 9 bases line up with TRBD1. Germline loops: CDR1 PRHDT, CDR2 FYEKMQ (reference sequence). The J segment lost 2 bases and the V segment lost 4 bases, leaving 6 bases of the junction unmatched. The length of the CDR3 is 15 residues.

The CDR3 region is CASSPTSGATSGSLNEQFF. The CDR3 DNA reads TGTGCCAGCAGCCCGACGAGCGGCGCGACTAGCGGGAGTTTAAATGAGCAGTTCTTC. V is TRBV28 and J is TRBJ2-1, with 12 bases that match TRBD2. Per the germline V gene, CDR1 is MDHEN and CDR2 is SYDVKM. J was trimmed by 7 bases and V by 6 bases; bases with no gene match: 19. CDR3 length: 19 residues.

CDR3 in amino acids: CASSYALLAYNEQFF. DNA of the CDR3: TGTGCCAGCAGTTACGCGTTACTAGCCTACAATGAGCAGTTCTTC. V and J are TRBV6-2 or TRBV6-3 and TRBJ2-1; D may be TRBD2 (5 bases). In germline, CDR1 is MNHEY, CDR2 SVGEGT. Trimming stripped 2 bases from V and 2 bases from J, with 10 bases between. The CDR3 spans 15 residues.

The chain carries TRBV30 and TRBJ1-6; tentatively, D is TRBD1 (6 bases). Trimming stripped 3 bases from V and 9 bases from J, with 18 bases between. This CDR3 is built from 15 residues. Germline V gene sequence: CDR1 GTSNPN, CDR2 SVGIG (reference sequence). The CDR3 spells CAWRPPGGLGSPLHF. Written as DNA, the CDR3 is TGTGCCTGGAGACCCCCCGGGGGGCTTGGTTCACCCCTCCACTTT.

Regarding this clone: The sample carries other DNA sequences with the same CDR3. This chain links TRBV5-1 with TRBJ2-1; D perhaps matches TRBD2 (6 bases). CDR3 length: 15 residues. Per the germline V gene, CDR1 is SGHRS and CDR2 is YFSETQ. Between the trimmed V and J ends, which lost 0 bases and 1 base, there was a span of 8 bases. CDR3 residues: CASSLVAGSYNEQFF. Here the CDR3 DNA reads TGCGCCAGCAGCTTGGTCGCGGGGTCCTACAATGAGCAGTTCTTC.

The chain carries TRBV1 and TRBJ1-6. TRBV1 counts as a pseudogene. This CDR3 region has 18 residues. The CDR3 DNA reads as TGCACCAGCAGCCAGTACGTTCGGGTTTTAGGATTCAATTCACCCCTCCACTTT. This encodes CTSSQYVRVLGFNSPLHF.

CDR3 sequence (DNA): TGTGCCAGCAGCTTGTCGTGGGACCGTCCGGAAGAGCAGTTCTTC. Its protein is CASSLSWDRPEEQFF. The gene calls are TRBV5-6 and TRBJ2-1; either TRBD1 or TRBD2 may fit D (5 bases each). The CDR3 is 15 amino acids. Germline assignment: CDR1 SGHDT and CDR2 YYEEEE. V was cut by 1 base and J by 10 bases, with 18 bases left in between.

V and J are TRBV11-2 and TRBJ2-5; 11 positions agree with TRBD2. This CDR3 is built from 16 residues. The V and J ends lost 5 bases and 6 bases, in that order; junction bases with no gene match: 11. Germline values: CDR1 SGHAT, CDR2 FQNNGV. This CDR3 reads CASSQILAGVGKTQYF. DNA of the CDR3: TGTGCCAGCAGCCAGATACTAGCGGGAGTAGGCAAGACCCAGTACTTC. The full variable domain, its missing parts supplied by reference TRBV11-2 and TRBJ2-5, is EAGVAQSPRYKIIEKRQSVAFWCNPISGHATLYWYQQILGQGPKLLIQFQNNGVVDDSQLPKDRFSAERLKGVDSTLKIQPAKLEDSAVYLCASSQILAGVGKTQYFGPGTRLLVL.

V usage is TRBV9 and J usage is TRBJ2-1; 7 nucleotides match TRBD2. The germline gives CDR1 SGDLS, CDR2 YYNGEE. Trimming took 4 bases from V and 7 from J; bases not matched to a gene: 17. The CDR3 has 17 residues. The CDR3 nucleotides are TGTGCCAGCAGCCCAAAAGCGGGAAATAGGTTAGGGAATGAGCAGTTCTTC. It yields the protein CASSPKAGNRLGNEQFF.

The sample holds one count of this clone. The CDR3 spells CASSLLSLLRDSLPYEQYF. The CDR3 nucleotides are TGTGCCAGCAGTTTACTCAGCCTCCTCCGGGACAGCCTTCCTTACGAGCAGTACTTC. The chain combines TRBV28 with TRBJ2-7; 7 nucleotides agree with TRBD1. Trimming took 2 bases from V and 4 from J; bases not matched to a gene: 20. There are 19 residues in the CDR3. Germline CDR1 is MDHEN and CDR2 is SYDVKM.